These T cell receptor beta chains were read from a single sample in a study of response to subunit inactivated influenza vaccine. TCRdb re-derived calls from the RT-PCR reads in MiXCR, one entry per CDR3 protein. Of around 570,000 distinct CDR3 sequences in the sample, approximately 10% were seen once. In addition, the sample was reused for a study of T cells expressing NK-cell markers.

Sample: PBMCs from blood, taken on the day of vaccination. The receptors shown here come from a man between 50 and 59 years old who received an inactivated influenza vaccine. Both conserved end residues are part of each CDR3.

v_call,cdr3_aa
TRBV20-1,CSATDRGRIEQYF
TRBV9,CASSVADSTNEQFF
TRBV29-1,CSVVTGPPDTQYF
TRBV7-2,CASTLIGLSLAKNIQYF
TRBV5-1,CASSLGGTEQETQYF
TRBV29-1,CSVGTGLAKNIQYF
TRBV3-1,CASSQTSGGSNEQFF
TRBV12-3/TRBV12-4,CASSPRQTGKGIQYF
TRBV7-9,CASSLGGGNEQFF
TRBV10-3,CAMSQAGGTDTQYF
TRBV4-2,CASSQEAGGLSPWSQYF
TRBV7-2,CASSSSGHTQYF
TRBV5-1,CASSLGVQETQYF
TRBV27,CASSLRGRLAKNIQYF
TRBV12-3/TRBV12-4,CASSPSRAVGEQYF
TRBV5-8,CASSLQGAQQETQYF
TRBV7-4,CASRPGLAGGPGYNEQFF
TRBV11-3,CASSLRGLAYEQFF
TRBV12-3/TRBV12-4,CASSSLQGGRGYTF
TRBV20-1,CSARIVLAGDQETQYF
TRBV5-1,CASSLRTESEQFF
TRBV5-6,CASKLSTVLYGEQFF
TRBV7-2,CASSPGGSRYTQYF
TRBV6-2/TRBV6-3,CASSSYSSATSIGYNEQFF
TRBV7-2,CASSSGLAGGGLFF
TRBV6-1,CASNERGRTDTQYF
TRBV30,CAWSVPDRGSYEQYF
TRBV7-9,CASSRGVTEAFF
TRBV10-3,CAISEYTGTARSGANVLTF
TRBV29-1,CSVGQRNYGYTF
TRBV7-2,CASSLAWGGYTF
TRBV12-3/TRBV12-4,CASRSPNQGGNEKLFF
TRBV28,CASTLGRNNEKLFF
TRBV20-1,CSARYPGLVGSGEQFF
TRBV7-2,CASSLDRGGSDTQYF
TRBV24-1,CATMGRESYEQYF
TRBV5-5,CASSPWGVAKNIQYF